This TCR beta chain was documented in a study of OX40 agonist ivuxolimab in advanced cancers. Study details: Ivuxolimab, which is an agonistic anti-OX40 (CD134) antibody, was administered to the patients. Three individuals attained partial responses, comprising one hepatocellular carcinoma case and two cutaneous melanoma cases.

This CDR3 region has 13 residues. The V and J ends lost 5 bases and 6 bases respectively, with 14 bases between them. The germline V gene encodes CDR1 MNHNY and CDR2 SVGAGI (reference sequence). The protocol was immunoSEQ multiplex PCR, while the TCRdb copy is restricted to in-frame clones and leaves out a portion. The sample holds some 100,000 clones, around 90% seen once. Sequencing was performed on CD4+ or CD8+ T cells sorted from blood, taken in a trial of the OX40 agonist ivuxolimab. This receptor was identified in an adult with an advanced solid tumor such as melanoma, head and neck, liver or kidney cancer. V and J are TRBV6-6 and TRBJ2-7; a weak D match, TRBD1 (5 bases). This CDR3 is CASSLQQAFEQYF. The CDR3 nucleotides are TGTGCCAGCAGTCTCCAACAGGCGTTCGAGCAGTACTTC.